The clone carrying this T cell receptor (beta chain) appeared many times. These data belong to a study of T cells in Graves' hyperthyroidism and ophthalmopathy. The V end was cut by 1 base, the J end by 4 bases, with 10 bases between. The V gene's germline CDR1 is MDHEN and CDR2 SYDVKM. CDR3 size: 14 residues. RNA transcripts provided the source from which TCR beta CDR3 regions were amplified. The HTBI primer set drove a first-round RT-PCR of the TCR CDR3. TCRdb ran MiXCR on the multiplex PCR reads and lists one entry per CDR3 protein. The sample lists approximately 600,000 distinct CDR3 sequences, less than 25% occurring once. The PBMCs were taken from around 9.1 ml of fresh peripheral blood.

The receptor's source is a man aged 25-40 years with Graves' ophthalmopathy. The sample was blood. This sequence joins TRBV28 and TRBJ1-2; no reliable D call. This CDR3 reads CASSLSPVSYGYTF. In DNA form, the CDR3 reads TGTGCCAGCAGTTTATCCCCAGTGTCCTATGGCTACACCTTC.